A single sample is the source of the 22 T cell receptor beta chains below, sequenced in a study of blood T cells in healthy people across ages. The use of a sample-barcoded 5' primer and a J-beta primer mix characterized a second PCR of 7 to 11 cycles. TCRdb recomputed calls from the 5' RACE reads with MiXCR, one row per CDR3 protein. The sample consists of 790,000 or so distinct CDR3 sequences, around three fifths of them appearing once. Input material: blood. The source is a man aged 40-55 years in good health.

J is TRBJ2-1 and V is TRBV10-3, with 9 bases fitting TRBD2. There are 16 residues in the CDR3. Trimming cost V 3 bases and J 8 bases; bases outside gene matches: 11. Germline CDR1 is ENHRY and CDR2 is SYGVKD. The CDR3 sequence: CAISDGTGTSSYEQFF. The DNA of the CDR3 is TGTGCCATCAGTGATGGCACCGGGACTAGCTCTTATGAGCAGTTCTTC.

This clonotype was seen many times. V gene TRBV7-8 combines with J gene TRBJ2-4, with D hard to call. Germline V CDR1 and CDR2: SGHVS, FQNEAQ. Trimming stripped 5 bases from V and 2 bases from J, with 16 bases between. This CDR3 contains 16 residues. CDR3 residues: CASSEYGGGSKNIQYF. The CDR3, as DNA: TGTGCCAGCAGCGAATACGGCGGCGGCTCCAAAAACATTCAGTACTTC.

The V and J genes are TRBV6-1 and TRBJ1-1; perhaps TRBD1 as D (5 bases). The germline gives CDR1 MNHNS, CDR2 SASEGT. The CDR3 covers 14 residues. V was pared by 4 bases and J by 5 bases, with 14 bases between. The CDR3 region is CASSVKGHSTEAFF. CDR3 coding DNA: TGTGCCAGCAGTGTTAAGGGGCACAGTACTGAAGCTTTCTTT.

The rearrangement uses TRBV7-8 and TRBJ2-5; 9 nucleotides match TRBD2. Trimming took 3 bases from V and 2 from J; bases not matched to a gene: 7. This CDR3 has 16 amino acids. From germline, CDR1 is SGHVS and CDR2 FQNEAQ. CDR3 protein: CASSLGGGARQETQYF. The CDR3 region has the DNA TGTGCCAGCAGCTTGGGCGGGGGGGCACGTCAAGAGACCCAGTACTTC.

The chain couples TRBV7-9 to TRBJ2-1; D unclear. The CDR3 runs to 14 residues. The germline V gene encodes CDR1 SEHNR and CDR2 FQNEAQ (reference sequence). V lost 7 bases and J 10 bases, leaving 20 bases between the germline ends. In DNA form, the CDR3 reads TGTGCCAGCACCAAGCAGTGGGTAGCACAGGAGCAGTTCTTC. Residues: CASTKQWVAQEQFF.

This chain links TRBV20-1 with TRBJ2-2, with 10 bases lining up with TRBD2. Unmatched junction bases numbered 1, after V lost 5 bases and J lost 4 bases. Germline CDR1 and CDR2: DFQATT and SNEGSKA (reference sequence). This CDR3 has 13 amino acids. The CDR3 DNA reads as TGCAGTGCTCCTAGCGGGGGCACCGGGGAGCTGTTTTTT. This codes for CSAPSGGTGELFF.

V is TRBV7-9 and J is TRBJ2-6; TRBD1 matches at 7 bases. CDR3 length equals 18 residues. V lost 5 bases to trimming and J lost 0 bases; unmatched junction nucleotides: 10. The germline CDR1 and CDR2 sequences are SEHNR and FQNEAQ (reference sequence). The CDR3 loop reads CASSTGQLTRSGANVLTF. The CDR3 DNA sequence: TGTGCCAGCAGCACGGGACAGCTTACCCGCTCTGGGGCCAACGTCCTGACTTTC.

The V gene is TRBV28, the J gene TRBJ2-1, with D perhaps TRBD1 (6 bases). This CDR3 is 14 amino acids long. Trimming took 3 bases from V and 8 from J, leaving 14 bases between them. Germline V gene data show CDR1 as MDHEN and CDR2 as SYDVKM. As DNA, the CDR3 is TGTGCCAGCAGTTTTAATCAGGGGAAGGATGAGCAGTTCTTC. Its translation is CASSFNQGKDEQFF.

This clonotype was seen only a few times. The chain combines TRBV11-3 with TRBJ2-5; 7 bases match TRBD1. Germline V gene data show CDR1 as SGHNT and CDR2 as YENEEA. Trimming at V came to 5 bases and at J to 2 bases, leaving 14 bases not matched to a gene. There are 17 residues in the CDR3. For the CDR3, the DNA is TGTGCCAGCAGCGTGAGTTTGGGACAGACTTATCAAGAGACCCAGTACTTC. This translates into CASSVSLGQTYQETQYF.

This chain uses TRBV7-2 with TRBJ2-5; TRBD2 matches 12 bases. This CDR3 is 17 amino acids long. After removal of 4 bases from V and 0 bases from J, the junction contained 6 bases not matched to a gene. Germline V gene lookup returns CDR1 SGHTA and CDR2 FQGNSA. CDR3 DNA: TGTGCCAGCAGCTCCAACCTAGCGGGAGGGAACCAAGAGACCCAGTACTTC. It codes for CASSSNLAGGNQETQYF.

The CDR3 region has the DNA TGCAGTGCTAGCCACCTAAACAGGGGGAACGGTGGCTACACCTTC. The encoded protein is CSASHLNRGNGGYTF. The rearrangement links TRBV20-1 to TRBJ1-2, with 8 nucleotides matching TRBD1. The V and J ends lost 3 bases and 7 bases, in that order; junction bases with no gene match: 13. The V gene's germline CDR1 is DFQATT and CDR2 SNEGSKA (reference sequence). There are 15 residues in the CDR3.

The chain links TRBV12-3 or TRBV12-4 to TRBJ2-2; maybe TRBD1 (5 bases). The CDR3 contains 16 residues. The ends were cut back, 7 bases at V and 1 base at J, with 16 bases in the middle. CDR3 nucleotide sequence: TGTGCCAGCATCCTAGGGGCCCGAATGAACACCGGGGAGCTGTTTTTT. This sequence encodes CASILGARMNTGELFF.

V usage is TRBV18 and J usage is TRBJ2-5; 7 bases map to TRBD1. J gave up 11 bases and V 3 bases, and 15 bases lay outside the gene matches. The length of the CDR3 is 15 residues. CDR1 is KGHSH and CDR2 is LQKENI in the germline V gene. The CDR3 loop reads CASSPSTGKGWEQYF. Written as DNA, the CDR3 is TGTGCCAGCTCACCGTCGACAGGGAAAGGGTGGGAGCAGTACTTC.

The chain employs TRBV11-2 and TRBJ2-3; D may be TRBD2 (7 bases). Germline CDR1 and CDR2: SGHAT and FQNNGV. V was clipped by 2 bases and J by 6 bases, with 12 bases between them. This CDR3 spans 14 amino acids. The CDR3 nucleotides are TGTGCCAGCAGCTTACAGGGGCGGGGGGATACGCAGTATTTT. It yields the protein CASSLQGRGDTQYF.

The chain uses TRBV28 and TRBJ2-3; TRBD1 might be the D (5 bases). Trimming took off 2 bases at V and 0 bases at J, with 12 bases between the two ends. Looked up from germline, CDR1 is MDHEN and CDR2 is SYDVKM. This CDR3 region has 16 residues. The DNA of the CDR3 is TGTGCCAGCAGTTTAGGGGCTACAGTAAGCACAGATACGCAGTATTTT. It codes for CASSLGATVSTDTQYF.

This chain links TRBV29-1 with TRBJ2-1, with 12 positions matching TRBD2. The ends lost 4 bases at V and 0 bases at J; junction bases unmatched: 7. Per the germline V gene, CDR1 is SQVTM and CDR2 is ANQGSEA. The CDR3 extends over 17 amino acids. The CDR3 region has the DNA TGCAGCGTTGTACGACTAGCGGGGGACCTCTCCTACAATGAGCAGTTCTTC. This encodes CSVVRLAGDLSYNEQFF.

This sequence joins TRBV4-1 and TRBJ2-3; D might be TRBD2 (6 bases). In germline, CDR1 is MGHRA, CDR2 YSYEKL. The CDR3 has 16 amino acids. The germline V and J ends were trimmed by 1 base and 0 bases, with 11 bases remaining between them. The CDR3 loop reads CASSQGSRGSTDTQYF. CDR3 bases: TGCGCCAGCAGCCAAGGATCGCGGGGAAGCACAGATACGCAGTATTTT.

This clonotype showed up just a few times. This CDR3 reads CATGTGNSPLHF. CDR3 nucleotides: TGTGCCACGGGGACAGGAAATTCACCCCTCCACTTT. The chain carries TRBV10-3 and TRBJ1-6; 8 bases fit TRBD1. The trim removed 10 bases at V and 7 bases at J, leaving 3 bases unmatched. Germline loops: CDR1 ENHRY, CDR2 SYGVKD. There are 12 residues in the CDR3.

The sample holds a few counts of this clonotype. This rearrangement joins TRBV9 to TRBJ2-5; TRBD2 matches at 8 bases. The CDR3 runs 15 residues. CDR1 and CDR2 from the germline V gene are SGDLS and YYNGEE. J was trimmed by 4 bases and V by 0 bases; bases with no gene match: 5. The CDR3 DNA is TGTGCCAGCAGCGTAGGTCGAGCGGGAGTAGAGACCCAGTACTTC. It is translated as CASSVGRAGVETQYF.

This clonotype was counted only a few times. V and J are TRBV9 and TRBJ1-2; 7 bases match TRBD1. The junction had 14 bases not matched to a gene; V was cut back by 4 bases and J by 11 bases. Germline values: CDR1 SGDLS, CDR2 YYNGEE. This CDR3 is built from 14 residues. The CDR3 DNA reads as TGTGCCAGCAGCCGGGACAGTGGCTTTAATTGGTACACCTTC. This codes for CASSRDSGFNWYTF.

This clonotype has a single count. V is TRBV12-3 or TRBV12-4 and J is TRBJ2-2; the D is unclear. The V gene lost 6 bases and the J gene lost 6 bases, with 20 bases spanning the gap. The CDR3 sequence is 16 residues long. The CDR3 reads CASSRSGPAFAGELFF. The CDR3 bases are TGTGCCAGCAGCAGATCCGGCCCGGCGTTTGCCGGGGAGCTGTTTTTT.

The chain has TRBV11-2 and TRBJ2-2; maybe TRBD2 (6 bases). The V gene's germline CDR1 is SGHAT and CDR2 FQNNGV. This CDR3 has 15 residues. Trimming pared 5 bases from V and 4 bases from J, leaving 14 bases between. The CDR3 reads CASSRGAELTGELFF. In DNA form, the CDR3 reads TGTGCCAGCAGCCGCGGGGCAGAACTCACCGGGGAGCTGTTTTTT. Supplemented by reference TRBV11-2 and TRBJ2-2, the full variable domain reads EAGVAQSPRYKIIEKRQSVAFWCNPISGHATLYWYQQILGQGPKLLIQFQNNGVVDDSQLPKDRFSAERLKGVDSTLKIQPAKLEDSAVYLCASSRGAELTGELFFGEGSRLTVL.